The 14 T cell receptor beta chains in this list originate from one sample, sequenced in a study of blood T cell repertoires in COVID-19. Data came from immunoSEQ multiplex PCR; TCRdb stores just in-frame clones and leaves some out. The data contain roughly 260,000 clones, around 87% of them singletons. The material sequenced was peripheral blood. Receptors originate from a woman between 45 and 60 years old with acute or convalescent COVID-19.

Only one count was recorded for this clone. The V gene is TRBV18, the J gene TRBJ2-2; 12 nucleotides agree with TRBD2. The CDR3 is 17 residues long. Germline V gene sequence: CDR1 KGHSH, CDR2 LQKENI. J was trimmed by 9 bases and V by 3 bases; bases with no gene match: 11. The CDR3 DNA follows: TGTGCCAGCTCACCGTATCTAGCGGGAGGGGAAAACCGGGAGCTGTTTTTT. Its protein is CASSPYLAGGENRELFF.

The chain employs TRBV27 and TRBJ1-5, with no clear D. This CDR3 contains 12 residues. Trimming took 6 bases from V and 4 from J, leaving 7 bases between them. Germline CDR1 is MNHEY and CDR2 is SMNVEV (reference sequence). DNA of the CDR3: TGTGCCAGCAGCCGCGGAAATCAGCCCCAGCATTTT. It yields the protein CASSRGNQPQHF.

The chain employs TRBV6-5 and TRBJ1-2, with 7 nucleotides matching TRBD1. The CDR3 length is 14 residues. The germline V gene has CDR1 MNHEY and CDR2 SVGAGI. J gave up 2 bases and V 5 bases, and 5 bases lay outside the gene matches. The CDR3: CASSRDRRNYGYTF. CDR3 coding DNA: TGTGCCAGCAGTCGGGACAGACGAAACTATGGCTACACCTTC.

The CDR3 DNA sequence: TGTGCCAGCAGTTTATCGGACAGCGACACTGAAGCTTTCTTT. Protein sequence: CASSLSDSDTEAFF. The chain couples TRBV27 to TRBJ1-1, with D perhaps TRBD1 (6 bases). Trimming took off 0 bases at V and 3 bases at J, with 8 bases between the two ends. Germline V CDR1 and CDR2: MNHEY, SMNVEV (reference sequence). CDR3 length equals 14 residues.

V usage is TRBV4-2 and J usage is TRBJ2-7; 10 bases align to TRBD1. The CDR3 consists of 16 residues. The germline V gene has CDR1 LGHNA and CDR2 YNFKEQ. The V gene end was trimmed by 4 bases and the J gene end by 5 bases; junction bases not matched to a gene: 11. Written as DNA, the CDR3 is TGTGCCAGCAGCCCCACCCCCGGACAGGGGGTCGACGAGCAGTACTTC. Translated: CASSPTPGQGVDEQYF.

The chain is built from TRBV5-1 and TRBJ2-3, with 16 bases identical to TRBD2. CDR3 length: 16 residues. Germline CDR1 and CDR2: SGHRS and YFSETQ. The V gene end was trimmed by 4 bases and the J gene end by 4 bases; junction bases not matched to a gene: 3. The chain's CDR3 is CASSRGLAGGADTQYF. In DNA form, the CDR3 reads TGCGCCAGCAGCCGGGGACTAGCGGGAGGGGCAGATACGCAGTATTTT.

V gene TRBV11-2 combines with J gene TRBJ1-3, with D possibly being TRBD1 (5 bases). CDR3 length: 14 residues. V was cut by 5 bases and J by 4 bases, with 12 bases left in between. Germline V gene data show CDR1 as SGHAT and CDR2 as FQNNGV. The CDR3, as DNA: TGTGCCAGCAGCCCAGGGCCCGCAGGAAACACCATATATTTT. It yields the protein CASSPGPAGNTIYF.

This clone was seen repeatedly, ten times or more. The chain recombines TRBV11-1 with TRBJ2-7; maybe TRBD1 (5 bases). Trimming cost V 1 base and J 0 bases, with 13 bases left between them. In germline, CDR1 is SGHAT, CDR2 FQDESV (reference sequence). This CDR3 comprises 16 residues. The CDR3 bases are TGTGCCAGCAGCTTAGGGAAGGGGTTGCCCTCCTACGAGCAGTACTTC. Translation: CASSLGKGLPSYEQYF. The full variable domain, in which reference TRBV11-1 and TRBJ2-7 provide the parts outside the CDR3, is EAEVAQSPRYKITEKSQAVAFWCDPISGHATLYWYRQILGQGPELLVQFQDESVVDDSQLPKDRFSAERLKGVDSTLKIQPAELGDSAMYLCASSLGKGLPSYEQYFGPGTRLTVT.

About this clone: The same CDR3 arises from other DNA sequences in this sample as well. The V call is TRBV5-1, the J call TRBJ2-7; D is uncertain. V was cut by 2 bases and J by 4 bases, with 4 bases left in between. Germline-derived CDR1 and CDR2 are SGHRS and YFSETQ. The CDR3 totals 11 residues. The CDR3 protein is CASSFLYEQYF. The CDR3 coding sequence is TGCGCCAGCAGCTTTCTATACGAGCAGTACTTC.

The V and J genes are TRBV4-3 and TRBJ2-2, with D hard to call. CDR3 length: 13 amino acids. Looked up from germline, CDR1 is LGHNA and CDR2 is YSLEER. The V and J ends lost 4 bases and 7 bases respectively, with 10 bases between them. DNA of the CDR3: TGCGCCAGCAGCCCCCTAGGAGTCGGGGAGCTGTTTTTT. As protein: CASSPLGVGELFF.

V and J are TRBV24-1 and TRBJ1-5; D is unresolved. This CDR3 region has 15 residues. Germline CDR1 reads KGHDR; CDR2 reads SFDVKD. V lost 4 bases and J lost 3, with 12 bases in between. DNA for the CDR3: TGTGCCACCAGTGACGCAGACGGGTACAATCAGCCCCAGCATTTT. Residues: CATSDADGYNQPQHF.

The J gene is TRBJ1-1, the V gene TRBV24-1; 8 nucleotides agree with TRBD1. The CDR3 loop spans 15 amino acids. Germline CDR1 KGHDR, CDR2 SFDVKD. J gave up 0 bases and V 7 bases, and 6 bases lay outside the gene matches. Written as DNA, the CDR3 is TGTGCCACCAGGCAGGGGGCAGGTCTGAACACTGAAGCTTTCTTT. Translation gives CATRQGAGLNTEAFF.

The chain couples TRBV27 to TRBJ1-2; possibly TRBD1 for D (6 bases). Germline V gene lookup returns CDR1 MNHEY and CDR2 SMNVEV (reference sequence). The CDR3 sequence is 18 residues long. Between the trimmed V and J ends, which lost 4 bases and 0 bases, there was a span of 21 bases. This CDR3 is CASSYPPFRGKTNYGYTF. In nucleotides, the CDR3 is TGTGCCAGCAGTTACCCCCCTTTCAGGGGTAAAACTAACTATGGCTACACCTTC.

The V and J genes are TRBV5-1 and TRBJ1-1, with TRBD1 matching over 7 bases. Per germline, CDR1 SGHRS and CDR2 YFSETQ. The V segment lost 3 bases and the J segment 1 base; nucleotides outside the gene matches: 9. The CDR3 is 16 residues long. CDR3 DNA: TGCGCCAGCAGCTCGGGGACCACAGGGGCGAACACTGAAGCTTTCTTT. It codes for CASSSGTTGANTEAFF.